Shown below are 10 T cell receptor beta chains from a single sample sequenced in a study of T-cell reconstitution after alpha-beta-depleted transplantation in children (dated by TCRdb to between 2015 and 2016). Libraries were prepared through PCR. This sample was sequenced with an Illumina HiSeq 2500. TCR libraries were prepared with molecular barcoding, using unique molecular identifiers to normalize TCRbeta repertoire quantification. TCRdb reprocessed the public reads (quality trimming at Q25 with fastp, clone calling with MiXCR) and kept in-frame beta chains. All rows with the same CDR3 protein become a single entry with the most common DNA and genes. This sample is represented by around 71,000 distinct CDR3 sequences; just under 7.5% of them were singletons. Less than 3% of the sample rests with the top ten. The sample here was PBMCs from the stem cell graft donor, taken from the stem cell graft. These receptors came from a human donor who donated a stem cell graft to a child with acute lymphoblastic leukemia.

Ten or more counts support this clonotype. The chain employs TRBV6-5 and TRBJ1-1; D remains unclear. Trimming removed 0 bases at V and 2 bases at J, with 4 bases between. The length of the CDR3 is 13 residues. CDR1 and CDR2 from the germline V gene are MNHEY and SVGAGI. The CDR3 reads CASSYSSNTEAFF. CDR3 sequence (DNA): TGTGCCAGCAGTTACTCCTCAAACACTGAAGCTTTCTTT.

The chain links TRBV19 to TRBJ1-5; weak D call: TRBD1 (5 bases). Between the trimmed V and J ends, which lost 2 bases and 7 bases, there was a span of 15 bases. The CDR3 spans 15 residues. The germline V gene encodes CDR1 LNHDA and CDR2 SQIVND (reference sequence). CDR3 DNA sequence: TGTGCCAGTAGTATAACGGCGGGGGTTTTCCAGCCCCAGCATTTT. Encoded protein: CASSITAGVFQPQHF.

This clonotype was picked up many times. This chain joins TRBV29-1 and TRBJ2-2, with TRBD2 matching 12 bases. CDR1 and CDR2 from the germline V gene are SQVTM and ANQGSEA. The length of the CDR3 is 18 residues. Trimming at V came to 2 bases and at J to 2 bases, leaving 9 bases not matched to a gene. The CDR3 nucleotides read TGCAGCGTTGAATTCATCGGACTAGCGGGGCCTAACACCGGGGAGCTGTTTTTT. It yields the protein CSVEFIGLAGPNTGELFF.

This clonotype was recorded at least ten times. The chain links TRBV3-1 to TRBJ1-2, with 10 nucleotides matching TRBD1. The germline CDR1 and CDR2 sequences are LGHDT and YNNKEL (reference sequence). The CDR3 consists of 16 residues. Losses at the gene ends were 0 bases for V and 2 bases for J; bases not matched to a gene: 3. This chain's CDR3 is CASSQESTGGNYGYTF. CDR3 in DNA: TGTGCCAGCAGCCAAGAATCGACAGGGGGCAACTATGGCTACACCTTC.

This clonotype was recorded at least ten times. At one end the junction does not follow the germline gene, possibly because of a read error. This rearrangement joins TRBV7-8 to TRBJ2-3; TRBD2 is a possible D gene (6 bases). The length of the CDR3 is 14 residues. Looked up from germline, CDR1 is SGHVS and CDR2 is FQNEAQ. The CDR3 loop is CASRLAVSTDTQYF. In nucleotides, the CDR3 is TGTGCCAGCAGGTTAGCGGTTAGCACAGATACGCAGTATTTT.

This clonotype was seen ten or more times. The genes are TRBV7-3 and TRBJ2-5, with TRBD1 matching over 10 bases. Trimming cost V 4 bases and J 5 bases; bases outside gene matches: 7. The CDR3 is 15 amino acids. Germline V gene sequence: CDR1 SGHTA, CDR2 FQGTGA. The CDR3 sequence is CASSSTTGGRETQYF. CDR3 nucleotide sequence: TGTGCCAGCAGCTCCACGACAGGGGGCCGCGAGACCCAGTACTTC.

The J gene is TRBJ2-7, the V gene TRBV6-2 or TRBV6-3; the match to TRBD1 covers 7 bases. This CDR3 has 15 residues. From germline, CDR1 is MNHEY and CDR2 SVGEGT. The ends lost 6 bases at V and 0 bases at J; junction bases unmatched: 8. The CDR3 DNA is TGTGCCAGCAGAAAACCGGGACAGACCTCCTACGAGCAGTACTTC. The encoded protein is CASRKPGQTSYEQYF.

The sample holds many counts of this clonotype. Written as DNA, the CDR3 is TGTGCCAGCAGCGTCTCACAGGGATCTGGAAACACCATATATTTT. It translates to CASSVSQGSGNTIYF. V usage is TRBV9 and J usage is TRBJ1-3, with D possibly matching TRBD1 (6 bases). The CDR3 consists of 15 residues. From germline, CDR1 is SGDLS and CDR2 YYNGEE. Trimming removed 2 bases from V and 1 base from J, with 10 bases in between.

The genes are TRBV7-9 and TRBJ2-7; either TRBD1 or TRBD2 may fit D (7 bases each). Between the trimmed V and J ends, which lost 7 bases and 5 bases, there was a span of 18 bases. Germline CDR1 reads SEHNR; CDR2 reads FQNEAQ (reference sequence). The CDR3 covers 14 residues. CDR3 region: CASTQGAGGDEQYF. The CDR3 DNA follows: TGTGCCAGCACCCAAGGGGCAGGGGGGGACGAGCAGTACTTC.

The sample holds many counts of this clonotype. The chain combines TRBV20-1 with TRBJ1-6; possibly TRBD1 for D (5 bases). Looked up from germline, CDR1 is DFQATT and CDR2 is SNEGSKA (reference sequence). V was pared by 3 bases and J by 0 bases, with 9 bases between. The CDR3 runs to 15 residues. The chain's CDR3 is CSARPGNSYNSPLHF. Written as DNA, the CDR3 is TGCAGTGCTAGGCCAGGGAACTCCTATAATTCACCCCTCCACTTT.